This T cell receptor beta chain was sequenced for a study of T cells in tuberculosis. On the study more broadly: The T cells targeted glucose monomycolate, a mycobacterial lipid, via CD1B.

Germline values: CDR1 MNHEY, CDR2 SVGAGI. CDR3 size: 13 residues. V dropped 5 bases and J dropped 8 bases, with 13 bases sitting between them. TCR-alpha and TCR-beta chains were sequenced unpaired. The assay was immunoSEQ multiplex PCR, and TCRdb's table has in-frame clones only and misses some. The sample includes 88,000 or so clones, more than 75% of them seen just once. After thawing and overnight rest, PBMC were stained with GMM-loaded CD1B tetramer, viability dye and anti-CD3 for sorting. CD1B tetramers were loaded with Rhodococcus equi-derived C32 glucose monomycolate. PBMC for tetramer sorting were first depleted of CD14-expressing monocytes. From each donor, around 100,000 tetramer-negative cells were sorted. This clone was recorded once.

This TCR was sampled from an adult woman with latent tuberculosis. Sequenced sample: CD1b-GMM tetramer-negative cells sorted from PBMCs. The rearrangement uses TRBV6-5 and TRBJ1-3, with D perhaps TRBD1 (6 bases). DNA for the CDR3: TGTGCCAGCAGTAGGAGGGGGAGGGACACCATATATTTT. Its translation is CASSRRGRDTIYF.